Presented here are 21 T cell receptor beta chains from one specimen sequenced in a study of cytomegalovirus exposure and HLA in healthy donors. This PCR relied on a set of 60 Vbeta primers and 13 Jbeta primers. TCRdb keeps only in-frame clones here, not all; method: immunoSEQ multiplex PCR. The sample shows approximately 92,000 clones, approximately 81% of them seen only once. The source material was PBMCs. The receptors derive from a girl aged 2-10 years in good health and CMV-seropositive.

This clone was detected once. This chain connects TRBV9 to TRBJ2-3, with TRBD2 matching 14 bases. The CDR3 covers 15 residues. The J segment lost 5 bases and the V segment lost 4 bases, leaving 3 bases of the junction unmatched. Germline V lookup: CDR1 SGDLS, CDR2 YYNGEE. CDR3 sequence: CASSLGTSGRDTQYF. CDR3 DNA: TGTGCCAGCAGCCTCGGGACTAGCGGGAGAGATACGCAGTATTTT.

CDR3 protein: CASSYGTGLFSDTQYF. For the CDR3, the DNA is TGTGCCAGCAGTTATGGGACAGGGTTATTCTCAGATACGCAGTATTTT. The chain uses TRBV7-8 and TRBJ2-3, with 9 bases matching TRBD1. V lost 6 bases to trimming and J lost 4 bases; unmatched junction nucleotides: 11. Germline CDR1 is SGHVS and CDR2 is FQNEAQ. The CDR3 totals 16 residues.

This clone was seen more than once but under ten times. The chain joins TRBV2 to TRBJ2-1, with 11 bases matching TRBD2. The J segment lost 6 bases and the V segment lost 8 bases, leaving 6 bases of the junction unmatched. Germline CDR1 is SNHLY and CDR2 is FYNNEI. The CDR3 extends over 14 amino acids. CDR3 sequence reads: CASRGLAVRNEQFF. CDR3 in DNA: TGTGCCAGCCGGGGACTAGCGGTTCGCAATGAGCAGTTCTTC.

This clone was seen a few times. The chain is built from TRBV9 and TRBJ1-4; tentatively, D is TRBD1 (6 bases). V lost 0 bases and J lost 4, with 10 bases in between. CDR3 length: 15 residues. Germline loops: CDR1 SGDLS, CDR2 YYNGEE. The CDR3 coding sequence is TGTGCCAGCAGCGTAGAAGGGGGAGATAATGAAAAACTGTTTTTT. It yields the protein CASSVEGGDNEKLFF. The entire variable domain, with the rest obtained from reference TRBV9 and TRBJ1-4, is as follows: DSGVTQTPKHLITATGQRVTLRCSPRSGDLSVYWYQQSLDQGLQFLIQYYNGEERAKGNILERFSAQQFPDLHSELNLSSLELGDSALYFCASSVEGGDNEKLFFGSGTQLSVL.

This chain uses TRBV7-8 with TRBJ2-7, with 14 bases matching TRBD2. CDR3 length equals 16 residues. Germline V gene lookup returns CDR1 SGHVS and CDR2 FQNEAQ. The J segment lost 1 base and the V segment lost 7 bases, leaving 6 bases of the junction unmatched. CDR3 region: CASTLGTSGSSYEQYF. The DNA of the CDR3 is TGTGCCAGCACCCTAGGGACTAGCGGGAGTTCCTACGAGCAGTACTTC.

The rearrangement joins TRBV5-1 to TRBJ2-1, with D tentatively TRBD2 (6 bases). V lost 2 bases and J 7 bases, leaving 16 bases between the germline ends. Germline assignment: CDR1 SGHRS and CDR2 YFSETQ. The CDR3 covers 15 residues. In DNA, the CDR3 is TGCGCCAGCAGCTTAACTGAACCTGGGGGGAATGAGCAGTTCTTC. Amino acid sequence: CASSLTEPGGNEQFF.

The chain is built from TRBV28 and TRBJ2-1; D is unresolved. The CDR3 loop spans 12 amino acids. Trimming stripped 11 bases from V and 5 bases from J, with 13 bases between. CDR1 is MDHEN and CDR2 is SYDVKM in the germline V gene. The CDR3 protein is CAVTSTNNEQFF. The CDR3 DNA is TGTGCCGTCACGTCTACGAACAATGAGCAGTTCTTC.

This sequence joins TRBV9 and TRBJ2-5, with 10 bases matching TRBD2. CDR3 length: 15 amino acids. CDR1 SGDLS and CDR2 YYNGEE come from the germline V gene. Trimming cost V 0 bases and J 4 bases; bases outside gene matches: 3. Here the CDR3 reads CASSVGTSGPETQYF. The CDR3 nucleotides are TGTGCCAGCAGCGTAGGGACTAGCGGTCCAGAGACCCAGTACTTC.

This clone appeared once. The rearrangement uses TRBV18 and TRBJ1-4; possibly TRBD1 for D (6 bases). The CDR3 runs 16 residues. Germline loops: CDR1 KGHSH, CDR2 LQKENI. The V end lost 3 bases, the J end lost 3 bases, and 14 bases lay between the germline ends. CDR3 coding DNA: TGTGCCAGCTCACCGGTACAGGGATCGGCTAATGAAAAACTGTTTTTT. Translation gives CASSPVQGSANEKLFF.

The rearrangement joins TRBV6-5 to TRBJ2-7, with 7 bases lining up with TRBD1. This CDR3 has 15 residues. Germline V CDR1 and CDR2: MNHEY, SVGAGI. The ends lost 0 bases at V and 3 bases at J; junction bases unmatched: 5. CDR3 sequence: CASSYSRDRVYEQYF. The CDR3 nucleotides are TGTGCCAGCAGTTACTCGCGAGACAGGGTCTACGAGCAGTACTTC.

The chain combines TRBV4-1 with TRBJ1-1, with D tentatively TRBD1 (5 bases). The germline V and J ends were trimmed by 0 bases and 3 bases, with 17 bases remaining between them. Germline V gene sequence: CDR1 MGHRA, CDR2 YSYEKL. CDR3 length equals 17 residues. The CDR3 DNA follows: TGCGCCAGCAGCCAAGACCAGGGTTTCAGATGGGACACTGAAGCTTTCTTT. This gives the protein CASSQDQGFRWDTEAFF.

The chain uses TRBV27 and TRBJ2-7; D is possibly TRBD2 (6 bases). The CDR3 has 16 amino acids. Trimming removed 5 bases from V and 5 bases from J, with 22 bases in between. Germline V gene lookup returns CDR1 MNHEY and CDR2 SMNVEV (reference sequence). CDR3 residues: CASSHAEGFISDEQYF. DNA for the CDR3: TGTGCCAGCAGTCACGCGGAGGGTTTCATATCGGACGAGCAGTACTTC.

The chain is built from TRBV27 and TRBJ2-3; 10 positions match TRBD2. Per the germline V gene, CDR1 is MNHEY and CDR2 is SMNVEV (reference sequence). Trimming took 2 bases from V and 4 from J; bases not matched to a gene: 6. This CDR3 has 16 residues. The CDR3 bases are TGTGCCAGCAGTTTAGAGCTAGCGGGAGCGGCAGATACGCAGTATTTT. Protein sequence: CASSLELAGAADTQYF.

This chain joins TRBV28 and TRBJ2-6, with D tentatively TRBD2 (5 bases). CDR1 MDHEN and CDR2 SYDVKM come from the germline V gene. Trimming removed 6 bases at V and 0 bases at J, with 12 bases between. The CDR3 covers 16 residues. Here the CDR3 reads CASSPRRGSGANVLTF. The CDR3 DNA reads TGTGCCAGCAGCCCCCGCCGGGGCTCTGGGGCCAACGTCCTGACTTTC.

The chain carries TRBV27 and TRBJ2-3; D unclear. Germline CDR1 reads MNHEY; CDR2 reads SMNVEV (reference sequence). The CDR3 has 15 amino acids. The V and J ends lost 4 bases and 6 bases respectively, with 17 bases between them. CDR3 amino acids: CASSSAIFVGDTQYF. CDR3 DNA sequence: TGTGCCAGCAGTTCGGCTATTTTCGTCGGGGATACGCAGTATTTT.

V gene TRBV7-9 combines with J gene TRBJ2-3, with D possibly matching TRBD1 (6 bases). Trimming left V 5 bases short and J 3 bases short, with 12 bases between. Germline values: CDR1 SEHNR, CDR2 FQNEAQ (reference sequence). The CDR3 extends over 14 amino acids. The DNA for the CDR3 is TGTGCCAGCAGCGTCGGGACATTGACAGATACGCAGTATTTT. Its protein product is CASSVGTLTDTQYF.

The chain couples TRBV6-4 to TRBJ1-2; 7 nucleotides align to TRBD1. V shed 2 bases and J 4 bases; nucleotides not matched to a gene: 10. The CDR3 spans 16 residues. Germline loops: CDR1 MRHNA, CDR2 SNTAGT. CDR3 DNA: TGTGCCAGCAGTGACACCCGACAGGGAGCCATCTATGGCTACACCTTC. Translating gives CASSDTRQGAIYGYTF.

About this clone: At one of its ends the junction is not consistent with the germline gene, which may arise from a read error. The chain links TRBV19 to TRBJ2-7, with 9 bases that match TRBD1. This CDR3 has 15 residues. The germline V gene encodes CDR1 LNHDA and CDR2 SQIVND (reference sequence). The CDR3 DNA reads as TGTGCCAGCAGTAAGGGACAGGGATTTTCCTACGAGCAGTACTTC. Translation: CASSKGQGFSYEQYF.

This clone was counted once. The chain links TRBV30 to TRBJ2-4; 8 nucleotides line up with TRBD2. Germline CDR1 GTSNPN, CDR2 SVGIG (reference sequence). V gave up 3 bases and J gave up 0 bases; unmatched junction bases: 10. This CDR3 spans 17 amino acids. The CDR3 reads CAWSSPTSAQAKNIQYF. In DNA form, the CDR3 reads TGTGCCTGGAGCTCTCCGACTAGCGCTCAAGCCAAAAACATTCAGTACTTC.

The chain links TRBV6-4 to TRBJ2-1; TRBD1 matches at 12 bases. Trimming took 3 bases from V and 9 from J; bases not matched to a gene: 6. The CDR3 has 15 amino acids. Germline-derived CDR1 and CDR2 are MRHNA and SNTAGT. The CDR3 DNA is TGTGCCAGCAGTGATTCCGGGACAGGGGGCAGTGAGCAGTTCTTC. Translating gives CASSDSGTGGSEQFF.

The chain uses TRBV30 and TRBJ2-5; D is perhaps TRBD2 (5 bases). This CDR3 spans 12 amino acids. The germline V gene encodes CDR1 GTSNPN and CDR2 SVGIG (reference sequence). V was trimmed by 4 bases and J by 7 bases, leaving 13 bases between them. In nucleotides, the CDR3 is TGTGCCTGGAACTGGGAGCCGGGGACCCAGTACTTC. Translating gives CAWNWEPGTQYF.